This entry describes one TCR beta chain. No antigen is known for it. There are no base qualities to consult, and no much larger clone falls within one base. As encoded in the germline V gene, CDR1 is SGDLS while CDR2 is YYNGEE. Germline trimming amounts to 0 bases on V and 2 bases on J, with 16 as the count of junction bases outside the gene matches. CDR3 length: 19 amino acids, cysteine to phenylalanine. The sequence is cut down to CDR3 DNA, 57 bases in frame from base 1. This entry is derived from a study of OX40 agonist ivuxolimab in advanced cancers. Describing the broader study: Ivuxolimab was an agonistic, fully human IgG2 monoclonal antibody directed against OX40 (CD134), a costimulatory receptor. Peripheral TCRbeta sequencing aimed to test whether ivuxolimab altered TCR sequence diversity and caused clonal T-cell expansion. The paper describes the monotherapy dose-escalation part (N = 52 patients) of the phase I trial of ivuxolimab. Of the approximately 50 patients in dose escalation, about 20 had hepatocellular carcinoma, about 15 had melanoma, 9 had renal cell carcinoma and 9 had head and neck cancer. Intravenous ivuxolimab was administered to patients every 2 weeks at six dose levels: 0.01, 0.1, 0.3, 1.5, 3 and 10 mg/kg. In the dose-escalation cohort, 70% to 90% of patients were male, and the mean age was roughly 56 years with a range of 23 to 79. Prior anti-PD-1, anti-PD-L1 or anti-CTLA-4 therapy was permitted, and checkpoint inhibitors had been received by about 37% of dose-escalation patients. Partial responses occurred in three dose-escalation patients: two with cutaneous melanoma and one with hepatocellular carcinoma. Overall study outcomes, separate from this receptor: The antigen specificity of the peripheral T cells that underwent clonal expansion was not determined. Clonal expansion of both CD4+ and CD8+ blood T cells was observed from baseline to week 6 at doses 0.1 to 3.0 mg/kg. Partial responders in the 0.1-3.0 mg/kg groups had among the lowest normalized peripheral clonal expansion, especially among CD8+ T cells. On average, CD8+ T cells showed more expanded clones than CD4+ T cells after ivuxolimab. Low levels of normalized T-cell clonal expansion were also seen in some nonresponding patients.

To sequence the TCRbeta CDR3 region, genomic DNA was isolated from the sorted cells. The immunoSEQ Assay was used for sequencing of TCRbeta CDR3 regions. The source is immuneACCESS, and TCRdb retained only in-frame sequences with V and J called. Part of the clones is not carried over; for the studies checked, unresolved V genes explain less than half of this, and the remainder is unexplained. Within this sample are approximately 130,000 clones, with about 93% of them counted one time only. The ten top clones hold approximately 0.99% of the sample. Patients with autoimmune disease history or receiving systemic immunosuppression were excluded from the trial. Peripheral blood for TCR sequencing was collected from all dose cohorts at baseline, on cycle 4 day 1, and on cycle 7 day 1. The samples were taken from a phase I, first-in-human, multicenter, open-label dose-escalation trial of ivuxolimab. Adults with locally advanced or metastatic melanoma, renal cell, hepatocellular, or head and neck squamous cell carcinoma were enrolled in the trial. Before TCR sequencing, CD4+ T cells and CD8+ T cells were sorted from peripheral blood as separate populations.

The origin of this receptor is an adult with an advanced solid tumor such as melanoma, head and neck, liver or kidney cancer. The sample was CD4+ or CD8+ T cells sorted from blood, taken in a trial of the OX40 agonist ivuxolimab. In this chain, TRBV9 is recombined with TRBJ2-5; 7 nucleotides in the junction match TRBD1. The CDR3 protein sequence reads: CASSVGGGRAYFLQETQYF. The bases read TGTGCCAGCAGCGTAGGAGGGGGCAGGGCATATTTTCTACAAGAGACCCAGTACTTC.